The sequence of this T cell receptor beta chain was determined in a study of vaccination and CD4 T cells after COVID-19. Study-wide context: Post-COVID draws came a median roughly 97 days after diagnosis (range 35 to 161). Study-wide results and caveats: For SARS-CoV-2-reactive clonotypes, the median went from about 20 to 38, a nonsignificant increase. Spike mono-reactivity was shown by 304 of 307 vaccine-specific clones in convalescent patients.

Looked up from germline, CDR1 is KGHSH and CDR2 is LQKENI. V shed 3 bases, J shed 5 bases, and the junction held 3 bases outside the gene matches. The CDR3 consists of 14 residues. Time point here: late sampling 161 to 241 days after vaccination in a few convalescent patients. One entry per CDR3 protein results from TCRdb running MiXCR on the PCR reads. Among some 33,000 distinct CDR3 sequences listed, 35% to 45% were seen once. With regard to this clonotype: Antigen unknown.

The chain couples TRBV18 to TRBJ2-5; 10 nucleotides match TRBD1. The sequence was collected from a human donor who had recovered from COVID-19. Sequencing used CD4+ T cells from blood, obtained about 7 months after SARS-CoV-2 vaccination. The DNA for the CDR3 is TGTGCCAGCTCACCCGGGACAGGGGAGGAGACCCAGTACTTC. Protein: CASSPGTGEETQYF.